This T cell receptor beta chain appears in the sequencing data of a study of blood T cell repertoires in COVID-19. Study information: Whether acute or convalescent, the COVID-19 samples came from the United States, Italy and Spain. Sources were T cells, B-cell-depleted T cells, or PBMCs; the material itself was cDNA or gDNA.

Study processing details: It was from reference gene primer amplification that nucleated cell counts were estimated. The repertoire was sequenced with immunoSEQ multiplex PCR; TCRdb's copy has only in-frame clones and lacks some. That table supplies the V and J calls and clone size; D and trimming were determined from the DNA. The sample carries 55,000 to 80,000 clones, roughly 92% recorded once. For this clone: The junction differs from germline at one of its ends, possibly a read error.

The CDR3 is made up of 16 amino acids. The germline V gene encodes CDR1 SSHAT and CDR2 FNYEAQ (reference sequence). The sequence was collected from a human donor in a cohort sampled during active COVID-19. Sequences were obtained from peripheral blood. This chain joins TRBV7-7 and TRBJ1-3; weak D call: TRBD1 (5 bases). The DNA for the CDR3 is TGTGCTAGCAGCCCAGTGGGGGGACGCTCTGGAAACACCATATATTTT. Its protein product is CASSPVGGRSGNTIYF.